This is a list of T cell receptor beta chains from one sample in a study of graft-versus-host responses after intestinal transplantation. These receptors have no known antigen. The data were produced by immunoSEQ multiplex PCR, yet TCRdb's version contains in-frame clones alone and is incomplete. The table includes about 50,000 clones, roughly 84% detected once. The input for sequencing was unstimulated CD4+ T cells sorted from spleen or lymph node cells, taken before transplant. The origin of the receptors is a human donor who was the organ donor for an intestinal transplant. Each CDR3 is given with its conserved first and last residue. Fields, in order: clone size, J gene, V gene, D gene, CDR3 DNA, CDR3 protein. D genes are given only for firm matches. Only some rows state a clone size, as once, few, many or a class for expanded clones.

NA TRBJ1-3 TRBV6-1 NA TGTGCCAGCAGTGGAACTTGGGCCGTTTCTGGAAACACCATATATTTT CASSGTWAVSGNTIYF
NA TRBJ1-1 TRBV6-5 NA TGTGCCAGCAGTTACAGGGCCGGGAACACTGAAGCTTTCTTT CASSYRAGNTEAFF
NA TRBJ1-2 TRBV5-4 NA TGTGCCAGCAGCTTGATTGGCGGGGGTAACTATGGCTACACCTTC CASSLIGGGNYGYTF
once TRBJ2-5 TRBV9 NA TGTGCCAGCAGCTTTGGGGGGAAGGAAGAGACCCAGTACTTC CASSFGGKEETQYF
NA TRBJ2-7 TRBV5-1 NA TGCGCCAGCAGACGGTTATCAGACCAGCTTACCTACGAGCAGTACTTC CASRRLSDQLTYEQYF
NA TRBJ2-3 TRBV5-1 NA TGCGCCAGCAGCCAGGGACCAGATACGCAGTATTTT CASSQGPDTQYF
NA TRBJ1-5 TRBV21-1 NA TGTGCCAGCAGCTCCCTTCAGTACGGTGTCAATCAGCCCCAGCATTTT CASSSLQYGVNQPQHF
NA TRBJ2-6 TRBV5-1 TRBD1 TGCGCCAGCAGATTCGGACAGGGGGCGGCAGGGGCCAACGTCCTGACTTTC CASRFGQGAAGANVLTF
NA TRBJ2-2 TRBV27 TRBD1 TGTGCCAGCAGTTTTCGATTGGGCATTACAGGGGGCACCGGGGAGCTGTTTTTT CASSFRLGITGGTGELFF
NA TRBJ1-5 TRBV10-2 NA TGCGCCAGCAGTGAGTCACAGATGAATCAGCCCCAGCATTTT CASSESQMNQPQHF
NA TRBJ2-7 TRBV10-3 TRBD2 TGTGCCATCAGTGCTCTAGCGGGAAACGAGCAGTACTTC CAISALAGNEQYF
NA TRBJ2-5 TRBV7-7 TRBD1 TGTGCCAGCAGCCAAACGACAGGGGGAGAGACCCAGTACTTC CASSQTTGGETQYF
once TRBJ2-2 TRBV7-6 TRBD2 TGTGCCAGCAGCTTAGTAGGGACTAGCGGGAGCGGAAACACCGGGGAGCTGTTTTTT CASSLVGTSGSGNTGELFF
NA TRBJ1-1 TRBV28 NA TGTGCCAGCAGTTCCCCCGGCAGGAACACTGAAGCTTTCTTT CASSSPGRNTEAFF
few TRBJ2-7 TRBV7-9 NA TGTGCCAGCAGCTTCAATATAATACGGGACTCCCCCTACGAGCAGTACTTC CASSFNIIRDSPYEQYF
NA TRBJ1-4 TRBV6-5 TRBD1 TGTGCCAGCAGTCAACAGGGGCTATCGGGGGAAAAACTGTTTTTT CASSQQGLSGEKLFF
NA TRBJ1-4 TRBV4-3 TRBD1 TGCGCCAGCAGCCAAATATACCCGGGACAGATAAATGAAAAACTGTTTTTT CASSQIYPGQINEKLFF
NA TRBJ2-5 TRBV7-2 TRBD2 TGTGCCAGCAGCCTTCGACTAGCGCCTGGGACCCAGTACTTC CASSLRLAPGTQYF
NA TRBJ1-4 TRBV7-2 NA TGTGCCAGCAGCTTAGTCCCCGTTTCGTCTAATGAAAAACTGTTTTTT CASSLVPVSSNEKLFF
NA TRBJ1-2 TRBV7-2 NA TGTGCCAGCAGCACTACGGGGCTCTATGGCTACACCTTC CASSTTGLYGYTF
NA TRBJ2-7 TRBV18 NA TGTGCCAGCTCACCACTGGGGACCTTAGGAACCTACGAGCAGTACTTC CASSPLGTLGTYEQYF
NA TRBJ1-2 TRBV11-2 NA TGTGCCAGCAGCTTAGATGGCAGACACGTCTATGGCTACACCTTC CASSLDGRHVYGYTF
NA TRBJ2-7 TRBV18 NA TGTGCCAGCTCAAGCGGTCCCCCGTATGGGACGACGGCGGGGCAGTACTTC CASSSGPPYGTTAGQYF
few TRBJ1-1 TRBV5-5 NA TGTGCCAGCAGCTTGACGGTTCGGGGGAGAACTGAAGCTTTCTTT CASSLTVRGRTEAFF
NA TRBJ2-1 TRBV30 NA TGTGCCTGGAGTAAGACCGGGGAGCACTACAATGAGCAGTTCTTC CAWSKTGEHYNEQFF
NA TRBJ2-5 TRBV11-2 NA TGTGCCAGCAGCGCGCTGGGAGGGGGGTACCAAGAGACCCAGTACTTC CASSALGGGYQETQYF
NA TRBJ2-1 TRBV4-1 NA TGCGCCAGCAGCTACCTACCACGAGGGAGTGAGCAGTTCTTC CASSYLPRGSEQFF
NA TRBJ2-3 TRBV2 TRBD2 TGTGCCAGCAGTCAAGGACTAGCGTATCTCACAGATACGCAGTATTTT CASSQGLAYLTDTQYF
NA TRBJ2-7 TRBV7-2 NA TGTGCCAGCAGCTCTCGAGGAACGTACGAGCAGTACTTC CASSSRGTYEQYF
NA TRBJ1-2 TRBV20-1 NA TGCAGTGCTAGTCCAAAGTATGGCTACACCTTC CSASPKYGYTF
few TRBJ1-4 TRBV2 NA TGTGCCAGCACCGTACAGGGTCTGGCAACTAATGAAAAACTGTTTTTT CASTVQGLATNEKLFF
NA TRBJ2-1 TRBV5-1 NA TGCGCCAGCAGCTTGGCCCTAGCGAAGTACAATGAGCAGTTCTTC CASSLALAKYNEQFF
NA TRBJ1-2 TRBV5-1 TRBD1 TGCGCCAGCAGCTTGGCCCCGACAGGGGGCTATGGCTACACCTTC CASSLAPTGGYGYTF
NA TRBJ2-7 TRBV7-2 TRBD1 TGTGCCAGCAGCTTCAAGGGGGCGTCCCACGAGCAGTACTTC CASSFKGASHEQYF
NA TRBJ2-1 TRBV14 TRBD2 TGTGCCAGCAGCCAAAATCGGGGACTAGCCTACAATGAGCAGTTCTTC CASSQNRGLAYNEQFF
NA TRBJ2-3 TRBV7-7 NA TGTGCCAGCAGCCCCCACCTACTAGCAGATACGCAGTATTTT CASSPHLLADTQYF
NA TRBJ2-4 TRBV5-4 TRBD1 TGTGCCAGCAGCTTGGCCGGGGGACAGGGGAAAAACATTCAGTACTTC CASSLAGGQGKNIQYF
NA TRBJ1-1 TRBV5-4 NA TGTGCCAGCAGCTTGTTTAGGGGGGGAACTGAAGCTTTCTTT CASSLFRGGTEAFF
NA TRBJ2-3 TRBV7-2 NA TGTGCCAGCAGCTTCACAGATACGCAGTATTTT CASSFTDTQYF
NA TRBJ1-2 TRBV28 TRBD1 TGTGCCAGCAGTGCGGACAGGGGGCTCTATGGCTACACCTTC CASSADRGLYGYTF
NA TRBJ1-2 TRBV5-1 NA TGCGCCAGCAGCTTGGGTCAGCTTTACAACTATGGCTACACCTTC CASSLGQLYNYGYTF
few TRBJ2-7 TRBV27 NA TGTGCCAGCAGTTCCATTACGGGGGCGGGCGAGCAGTACTTC CASSSITGAGEQYF
once TRBJ2-7 TRBV7-6 TRBD1 TGTGCCAGCAGCCTTAGACAGGGGGGGGTCGACGAGCAGTACTTC CASSLRQGGVDEQYF
NA TRBJ2-1 TRBV28 TRBD2 TGTGCCAGCAGTTTTACGGGAGGGAAAAGAAATGAGCAGTTCTTC CASSFTGGKRNEQFF
NA TRBJ2-1 TRBV19 TRBD2 TGTGCCAGTACCGATGGGGGGACTAGCGACAATGAGCAGTTCTTC CASTDGGTSDNEQFF
NA TRBJ1-5 TRBV5-1 NA TGCGCCAGCAGCTTACGAGGGGACGGCAATCAGCCCCAGCATTTT CASSLRGDGNQPQHF
NA TRBJ2-3 TRBV18 TRBD2 TGTGCCAGCTCACCAGGGACTAGCGGGAGGTTGTCAGATACGCAGTATTTT CASSPGTSGRLSDTQYF
NA TRBJ2-1 TRBV7-9 TRBD1 TGTGCCAGCAGCTTAAAGACAGGGGACAATGAGCAGTTCTTC CASSLKTGDNEQFF
NA TRBJ2-1 TRBV19 NA TGTGCCAGTAGTATAGGAAGTCGGGGTGTCAATGAGCAGTTCTTC CASSIGSRGVNEQFF
NA TRBJ1-2 TRBV19 NA TGTGCCAGTAGTATCAGTCAGGGTAACTATGGCTACACCTTC CASSISQGNYGYTF
NA TRBJ2-3 TRBV7-2 NA TGTGCCAGCAGTTGGATGGGAGTTACGCAGTATTTT CASSWMGVTQYF